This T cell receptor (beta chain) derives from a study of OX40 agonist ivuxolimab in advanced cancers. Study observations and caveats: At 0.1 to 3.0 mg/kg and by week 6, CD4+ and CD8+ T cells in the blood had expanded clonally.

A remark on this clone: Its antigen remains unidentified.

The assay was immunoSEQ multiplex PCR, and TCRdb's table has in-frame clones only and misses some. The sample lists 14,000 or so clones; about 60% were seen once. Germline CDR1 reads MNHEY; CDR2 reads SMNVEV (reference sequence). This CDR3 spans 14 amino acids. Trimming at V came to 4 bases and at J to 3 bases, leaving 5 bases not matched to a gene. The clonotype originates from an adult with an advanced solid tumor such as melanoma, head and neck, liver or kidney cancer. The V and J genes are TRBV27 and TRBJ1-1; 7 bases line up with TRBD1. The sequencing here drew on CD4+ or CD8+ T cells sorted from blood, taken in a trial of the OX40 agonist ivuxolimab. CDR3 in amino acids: CASSYGTAHTEAFF. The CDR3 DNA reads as TGTGCCAGCAGTTATGGGACAGCCCACACTGAAGCTTTCTTT.